This T cell receptor (beta chain) was recorded in a study of shared clonotypes between healthy human individuals. Comment on this clone: Antigen: not known.

As processed by the authors: As immunoSEQ supplied junction-only sequences (without quality scores), filtering differed. Data came from immunoSEQ multiplex PCR; TCRdb stores just in-frame clones and leaves some out. That table supplies the V and J calls and clone size; D and trimming were determined from the DNA. The table includes about 2.5 million clones, 85% to 95% detected once. All of the donors resided in Nashville, Tennessee, and each was a Caucasian adult. Germline values: CDR1 KGHSH, CDR2 LQKENI. This CDR3 contains 14 residues. V gave up 5 bases and J gave up 4 bases; unmatched junction bases: 5. General observations from the study: Clonotypes not shared had lower generation probabilities than those common to all four donors.

The sequenced sample consisted of naive CD4+ T cells from PBMCs. Noted subset: CD45RA+ positively selected. The receptor comes from a man younger than 35 in good health. Some clones in this sample may be carry-over from other donors' samples. The rearrangement joins TRBV18 to TRBJ2-7, with TRBD1 matching over 10 bases. Written as DNA, the CDR3 is TGTGCCAGCTCATTGACAGGGGGCGGGTACGAGCAGTACTTC. Its protein product is CASSLTGGGYEQYF.